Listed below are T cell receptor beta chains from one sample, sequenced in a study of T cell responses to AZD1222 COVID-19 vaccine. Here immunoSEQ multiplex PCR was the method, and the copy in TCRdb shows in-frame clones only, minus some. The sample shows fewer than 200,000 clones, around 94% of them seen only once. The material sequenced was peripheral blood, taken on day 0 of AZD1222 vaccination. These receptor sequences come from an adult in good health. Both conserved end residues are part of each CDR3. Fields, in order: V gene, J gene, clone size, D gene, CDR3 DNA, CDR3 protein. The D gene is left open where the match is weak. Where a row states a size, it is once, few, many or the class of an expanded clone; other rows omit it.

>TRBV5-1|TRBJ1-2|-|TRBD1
TGCGCCAGTTCGGACAGGGCCTATGGCTACACCTTC
CASSDRAYGYTF
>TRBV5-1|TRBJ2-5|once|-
TGCGCCAGCAGCTCAGGACGGCAAGAGACCCAGTACTTC
CASSSGRQETQYF
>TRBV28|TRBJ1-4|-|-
TGTGCCAGCAGGCTGGGGGGTAGAGAAGAAAAACTGTTTTTT
CASRLGGREEKLFF
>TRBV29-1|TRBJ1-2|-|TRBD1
TGCAGCGCCGCCGGGACAGACTATGGCTACACCTTC
CSAAGTDYGYTF
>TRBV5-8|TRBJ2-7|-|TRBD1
TGTGCCAGCAGCCCGGGACAGCCAGCCTCCTACGAGCAGTACTTC
CASSPGQPASYEQYF
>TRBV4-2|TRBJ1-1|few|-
TGTGCCAGCAGCCAAGTGTGGGCAGAGAACACTGAAGCTTTCTTT
CASSQVWAENTEAFF
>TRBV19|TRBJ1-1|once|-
TGTGCCAGTAGTATAGGCGGCACGAGCACTGAAGCTTTCTTT
CASSIGGTSTEAFF
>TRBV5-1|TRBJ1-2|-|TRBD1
TGCGCCAGCAGACGCCAGCCGACAGGGGGTAACTATGGCTACACCTTC
CASRRQPTGGNYGYTF
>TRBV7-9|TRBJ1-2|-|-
TGTGCCAGCAGCTCCGCGTCCAACTATGGCTACACCTTC
CASSSASNYGYTF
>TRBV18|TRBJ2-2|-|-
TGTGCCAGCTCACCACAGGGGAGTCGCACCGGGGAGCTGTTTTTT
CASSPQGSRTGELFF
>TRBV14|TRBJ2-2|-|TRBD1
TGTGCCAGCAGCCATCGGGACAGGGGGCTGTTTTTT
CASSHRDRGLFF
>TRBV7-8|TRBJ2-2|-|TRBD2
TGTGCCAGCAGATCGACTAGCTGGAGGACCGGGGAGCTGTTTTTT
CASRSTSWRTGELFF
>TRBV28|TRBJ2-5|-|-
TGTGCCAGCACCTCCCCCGGCCTCCAAGAGACCCAGTACTTC
CASTSPGLQETQYF
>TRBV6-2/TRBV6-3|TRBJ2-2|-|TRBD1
TGTGCCAGCAGTCCCCAGGGGGCGCTGACCGGGGAGCTGTTTTTT
CASSPQGALTGELFF
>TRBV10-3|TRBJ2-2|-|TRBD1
TGTGCCATCAGTGATTACGAGACAGGGGCCACCGGGGAGCTGTTTTTT
CAISDYETGATGELFF
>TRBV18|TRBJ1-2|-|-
TGTGCCAGCTCGCCACTTATTCAGGATAACTATGGCTACACCTTC
CASSPLIQDNYGYTF
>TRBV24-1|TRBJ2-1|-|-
TGTGCCACCGGGATGGGGCGGGGTAGTAATGAGCAGTTCTTC
CATGMGRGSNEQFF
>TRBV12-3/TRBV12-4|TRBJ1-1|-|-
TGTGCCAGCGGCCCCGGTGTCGCTGAAGCTTTCTTT
CASGPGVAEAFF
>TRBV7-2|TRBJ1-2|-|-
TGTGCCAGCTCCGGGGGGAAGGCCGTCTATGGCTACACCTTC
CASSGGKAVYGYTF
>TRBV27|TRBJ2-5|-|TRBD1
TGTGCCAGCACCTATCGTGGACAGGGGGCCGAGACCCAGTACTTC
CASTYRGQGAETQYF
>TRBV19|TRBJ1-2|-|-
TGTGCCAGTAGTATAGTGAAGTTCCCTTATGGCTACACCTTC
CASSIVKFPYGYTF